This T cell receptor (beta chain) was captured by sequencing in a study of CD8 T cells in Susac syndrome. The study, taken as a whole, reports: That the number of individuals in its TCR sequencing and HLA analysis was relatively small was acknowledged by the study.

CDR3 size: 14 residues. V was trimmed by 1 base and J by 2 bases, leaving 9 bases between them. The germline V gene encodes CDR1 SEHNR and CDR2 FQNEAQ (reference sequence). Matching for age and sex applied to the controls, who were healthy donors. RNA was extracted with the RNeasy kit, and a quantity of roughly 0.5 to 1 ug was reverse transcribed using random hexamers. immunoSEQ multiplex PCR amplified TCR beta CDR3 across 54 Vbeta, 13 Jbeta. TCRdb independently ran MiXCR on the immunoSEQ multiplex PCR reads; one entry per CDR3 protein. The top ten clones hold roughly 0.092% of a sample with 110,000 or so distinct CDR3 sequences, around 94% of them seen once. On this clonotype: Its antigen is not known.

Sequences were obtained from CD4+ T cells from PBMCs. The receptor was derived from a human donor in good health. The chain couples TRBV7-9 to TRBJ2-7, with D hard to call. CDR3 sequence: CASSLGINTYEQYF. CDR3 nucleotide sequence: TGTGCCAGCAGCTTAGGTATCAATACCTACGAGCAGTACTTC.